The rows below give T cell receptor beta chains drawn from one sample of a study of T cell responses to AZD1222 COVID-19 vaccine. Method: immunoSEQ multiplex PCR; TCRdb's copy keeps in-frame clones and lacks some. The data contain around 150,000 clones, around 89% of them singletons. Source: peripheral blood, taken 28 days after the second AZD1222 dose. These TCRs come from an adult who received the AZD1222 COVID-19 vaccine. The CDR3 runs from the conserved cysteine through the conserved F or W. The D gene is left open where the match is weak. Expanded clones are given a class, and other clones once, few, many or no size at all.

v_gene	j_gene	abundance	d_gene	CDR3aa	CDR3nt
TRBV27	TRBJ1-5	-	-	CASSWTGNQPQHF	TGTGCCAGCAGTTGGACGGGCAATCAGCCCCAGCATTTT
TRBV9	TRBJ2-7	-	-	CASSPGREQYF	TGTGCCAGCAGCCCAGGCCGAGAGCAGTACTTC
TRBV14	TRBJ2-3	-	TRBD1	CASSRKDRRFTDTQYF	TGTGCCAGCAGCAGGAAGGACAGGCGGTTCACAGATACGCAGTATTTT
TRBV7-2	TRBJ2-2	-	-	CASSSFWGRPNTGELFF	TGTGCCAGCAGCTCATTTTGGGGCAGGCCGAACACCGGGGAGCTGTTTTTT
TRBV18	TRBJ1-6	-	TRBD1	CASSPITGGNSPLHF	TGTGCCAGCTCTCCCATAACAGGGGGTAATTCACCCCTCCACTTT
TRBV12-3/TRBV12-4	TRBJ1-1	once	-	CASSSWPGGLIF	TGTGCCAGCAGTTCCTGGCCCGGCGGGTTGATCTTT
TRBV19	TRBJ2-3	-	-	CASSIEGLTDTQYF	TGTGCCAGTAGTATAGAGGGCCTCACAGATACGCAGTATTTT
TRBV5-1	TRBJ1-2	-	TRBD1	CASSPGQGVYGYTF	TGCGCCAGCAGCCCCGGACAGGGAGTCTATGGCTACACCTTC
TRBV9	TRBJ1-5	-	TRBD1	CASSVTGGFGQPQHF	TGTGCCAGCAGCGTGACAGGGGGCTTCGGTCAGCCCCAGCATTTT
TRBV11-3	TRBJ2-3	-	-	CASSLTGPSTDTQYF	TGTGCCAGCAGCTTAACGGGGCCCAGCACAGATACGCAGTATTTT
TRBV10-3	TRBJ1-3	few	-	CAISELKGNTIYF	TGTGCCATCAGTGAGCTCAAGGGAAACACCATATATTTT
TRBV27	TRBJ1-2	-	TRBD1	CASSSMGTGTVGYTF	TGTGCCAGCAGTTCTATGGGGACCGGGACAGTAGGCTACACCTTC